These T cell receptor beta chains were read from a single sample in a study of blood T cell repertoires in COVID-19. The table came from immunoSEQ multiplex PCR; TCRdb's copy has only in-frame clones and leaves some out. The sample carries roughly 100,000 clones, just over 85% recorded once. Source material: peripheral blood. All receptors derive from a human donor in a cohort sampled during active COVID-19. The CDR3 runs from the conserved cysteine through the conserved F or W. A D gene is named only where the DNA matches it firmly. Size is omitted from some rows. Given values are once, few, many or a class for expanded clones.

CDR3: CASSFSSGKSYNEQFF
DNA: TGTGCCAGCAGCTTCTCTAGCGGGAAGTCCTACAATGAGCAGTTCTTC
J: TRBJ2-1
D: TRBD2
V: TRBV5-4
size: NA

CDR3: CATINRARGDTQYF
DNA: TGTGCCACCATTAACAGGGCTCGAGGAGATACGCAGTATTTT
J: TRBJ2-3
D: NA
V: TRBV19
size: NA

CDR3: CASTHRGNQPQHF
DNA: TGTGCCAGCACCCACAGGGGAAATCAGCCCCAGCATTTT
J: TRBJ1-5
D: TRBD1
V: TRBV28
size: NA

CDR3: CASSYAIAREKLFF
DNA: TGCGCCAGCAGCTACGCTATTGCTCGGGAAAAACTGTTTTTT
J: TRBJ1-4
D: NA
V: TRBV5-1
size: once

CDR3: CSVVTRALSGANVLTF
DNA: TGCAGCGTTGTAACCAGGGCCCTCTCTGGGGCCAACGTCCTGACTTTC
J: TRBJ2-6
D: NA
V: TRBV29-1
size: NA

CDR3: CASEGIMGEQYF
DNA: TGTGCCAGCGAGGGAATTATGGGCGAGCAGTACTTC
J: TRBJ2-7
D: NA
V: TRBV28
size: NA

CDR3: CASSSADMNTEAFF
DNA: TGTGCCAGCTCATCGGCGGACATGAACACTGAAGCTTTCTTT
J: TRBJ1-1
D: NA
V: TRBV18
size: NA

CDR3: CASSFWAGGEETQYF
DNA: TGTGCCAGCAGCTTCTGGGCGGGAGGTGAAGAGACCCAGTACTTC
J: TRBJ2-5
D: TRBD2
V: TRBV7-9
size: NA

CDR3: CASSSQTGVQPQHF
DNA: TGTGCCAGCAGCTCCCAGACAGGGGTTCAGCCCCAGCATTTT
J: TRBJ1-5
D: TRBD1
V: TRBV7-2
size: NA

CDR3: CASGRLAGVSGELFF
DNA: TGTGCCAGCGGGCGACTAGCGGGGGTATCCGGGGAGCTGTTTTTT
J: TRBJ2-2
D: TRBD2
V: TRBV7-9
size: NA

CDR3: CASSARRSGTDTQYF
DNA: TGTGCCAGCAGCGCACGACGGAGCGGCACAGATACGCAGTATTTT
J: TRBJ2-3
D: NA
V: TRBV9
size: NA

CDR3: CASTLRLAGEGNEQFF
DNA: TGTGCCAGCACCCTGCGACTAGCGGGAGAGGGTAATGAGCAGTTCTTC
J: TRBJ2-1
D: TRBD2
V: TRBV4-2
size: NA

CDR3: CASSPGDRARDFPKGETQYF
DNA: TGCGCCAGCAGTCCGGGCGACAGGGCTAGGGACTTCCCAAAAGGGGAGACCCAGTACTTC
J: TRBJ2-5
D: NA
V: TRBV23-1
size: NA

CDR3: CASSLIAENTEAFF
DNA: TGCGCCAGCAGCTTGATCGCGGAGAACACTGAAGCTTTCTTT
J: TRBJ1-1
D: NA
V: TRBV5-1
size: NA

CDR3: CASSVLPGQLGETQYF
DNA: TGTGCCAGCAGCGTCCTCCCCGGACAGTTAGGGGAGACCCAGTACTTC
J: TRBJ2-5
D: NA
V: TRBV9
size: NA

CDR3: CASRLRGNTEAFF
DNA: TGTGCCAGCAGACTTAGAGGGAACACTGAAGCTTTCTTT
J: TRBJ1-1
D: NA
V: TRBV6-5
size: once

CDR3: CASSQVQRGGDTQYF
DNA: TGTGCCAGCAGCCAAGTTCAGCGGGGAGGAGATACGCAGTATTTT
J: TRBJ2-3
D: TRBD2
V: TRBV3-1/TRBV3-2
size: NA

CDR3: CASSGGQRETQYF
DNA: TGTGCCAGCTCAGGCGGACAGCGGGAGACCCAGTACTTC
J: TRBJ2-5
D: NA
V: TRBV18
size: NA

CDR3: CASSYSFSGTQYF
DNA: TGTGCCAGCAGTTACTCTTTTAGCGGTACGCAGTATTTT
J: TRBJ2-3
D: NA
V: TRBV6-5
size: NA

CDR3: CAWSVPGGRYSNQPQHF
DNA: TGTGCCTGGAGTGTACCAGGCGGGAGATATAGCAATCAGCCCCAGCATTTT
J: TRBJ1-5
D: NA
V: TRBV30
size: once

CDR3: CASSLGRGLRETQYF
DNA: TGTGCCAGCAGCTTGGGAAGGGGGCTCAGAGAGACCCAGTACTTC
J: TRBJ2-5
D: TRBD1
V: TRBV5-7
size: NA

CDR3: CASSLDSGDTDTQYF
DNA: TGCGCCAGCAGCTTGGATAGCGGGGACACAGATACGCAGTATTTT
J: TRBJ2-3
D: TRBD2
V: TRBV5-1
size: NA

CDR3: CASTSEAGGVYEQYF
DNA: TGTGCCAGCACCTCAGAAGCGGGGGGCGTATACGAGCAGTACTTC
J: TRBJ2-7
D: TRBD2
V: TRBV6-1
size: NA

CDR3: CASSQLARSSYEQYF
DNA: TGTGCCAGCAGCCAACTAGCGCGGAGCTCCTACGAGCAGTACTTC
J: TRBJ2-7
D: NA
V: TRBV3-1/TRBV3-2
size: NA

CDR3: CASSPFGGGDYEQYF
DNA: TGTGCCAGCAGCCCTTTTGGGGGGGGCGATTACGAGCAGTACTTC
J: TRBJ2-7
D: NA
V: TRBV9
size: NA

CDR3: CASSLRTSGVWEQFF
DNA: TGTGCCAGCAGCTTAAGGACTAGCGGGGTGTGGGAGCAGTTCTTC
J: TRBJ2-1
D: TRBD2
V: TRBV5-8
size: NA

CDR3: CASSIGDRGLDEQFF
DNA: TGTGCCAGTAGTATAGGCGACAGGGGGTTGGATGAGCAGTTCTTC
J: TRBJ2-1
D: TRBD1
V: TRBV19
size: NA

CDR3: CAISESREQYF
DNA: TGTGCCATCAGTGAGTCGCGGGAGCAGTACTTC
J: TRBJ2-7
D: NA
V: TRBV10-3
size: NA

CDR3: CASSGTGMRQETQYF
DNA: TGTGCCAGCAGTGGGACAGGGATGAGGCAAGAGACCCAGTACTTC
J: TRBJ2-5
D: TRBD1
V: TRBV2
size: NA

CDR3: CASSPRGGSTGELFF
DNA: TGTGCCAGCAGCCCACGGGGGGGTAGCACCGGGGAGCTGTTTTTT
J: TRBJ2-2
D: TRBD2
V: TRBV7-8
size: NA

CDR3: CASSGGLADTQYF
DNA: TGTGCCAGCAGTGGGGGACTAGCGGATACGCAGTATTTT
J: TRBJ2-3
D: TRBD2
V: TRBV2
size: NA

CDR3: CASSLYSSNSGNTIYF
DNA: TGTGCCAGCAGCTTATACAGCAGCAACTCTGGAAACACCATATATTTT
J: TRBJ1-3
D: NA
V: TRBV7-8
size: NA

CDR3: CASSLAGGRTMNTEAFF
DNA: TGTGCCAGCAGCTTGGCCGGAGGGAGGACTATGAACACTGAAGCTTTCTTT
J: TRBJ1-1
D: NA
V: TRBV5-6
size: NA

CDR3: CASSELAGAGSNEQFF
DNA: TGCGCCAGCAGCGAGCTAGCGGGAGCAGGTTCCAATGAGCAGTTCTTC
J: TRBJ2-1
D: TRBD2
V: TRBV5-1
size: NA

CDR3: CASSPHTGQSNQPQHF
DNA: TGTGCCAGCAGCCCCCATACGGGACAGAGCAATCAGCCCCAGCATTTT
J: TRBJ1-5
D: TRBD1
V: TRBV5-6
size: NA

CDR3: CASSLRFQRDRETQYF
DNA: TGTGCCAGCAGCTTAAGGTTTCAGCGGGATCGAGAGACCCAGTACTTC
J: TRBJ2-5
D: TRBD2
V: TRBV5-4
size: NA

CDR3: CASSLRSGPYNEQFF
DNA: TGTGCCAGCAGTTTAAGGAGCGGACCTTACAATGAGCAGTTCTTC
J: TRBJ2-1
D: NA
V: TRBV28
size: NA

CDR3: CASSSETGETGNTIYF
DNA: TGTGCCAGCAGTTCGGAGACAGGGGAAACTGGAAACACCATATATTTT
J: TRBJ1-3
D: TRBD1
V: TRBV28
size: NA

CDR3: CASSLGIRAGPQHF
DNA: TGTGCCAGCAGCCTCGGTATTCGAGCGGGGCCCCAGCATTTT
J: TRBJ1-5
D: NA
V: TRBV7-2
size: NA

CDR3: CASTDTRYGYTF
DNA: TGTGCCAGCACTGACACACGCTATGGCTACACCTTC
J: TRBJ1-2
D: NA
V: TRBV25-1
size: NA